This is a list of T cell receptor beta chains from one sample in a study of blood T cell repertoires in COVID-19. Clones were read by immunoSEQ multiplex PCR, and TCRdb kept only the in-frame ones, dropping some. This table holds around 390,000 clones, around nine tenths found once. Specimen: PBMCs or T cells enriched from blood (not recorded which). The receptors were sampled from a woman between 45 and 65 years old who had recovered from COVID-19. CDR3s include the opening cysteine and the closing phenylalanine or tryptophan. A D gene is named only where the DNA matches it firmly. Clone size is shown for a subset of rows, as once, few, many or a class of expanded clone.

clone size	V gene	J gene	D gene	CDR3 DNA	CDR3 protein
once	TRBV3-1/TRBV3-2	TRBJ2-7	.	TGTGCCAGCAGCCAAGAACCGACTAGTACCTACGAGCAGTACTTC	CASSQEPTSTYEQYF
.	TRBV4-1	TRBJ1-2	.	TGCGCCAGCAGCCAAGATTACAGGAACTATGGCTACACCTTC	CASSQDYRNYGYTF
.	TRBV4-1	TRBJ2-2	.	TGCGCCAGCAGCCGGGAGGAGTCTAGACCCACCGGGGAGCTGTTTTTT	CASSREESRPTGELFF
.	TRBV2	TRBJ2-1	TRBD1	TGTGCCAGCAGAGGGACAGGGCCCTACAATGAGCAGTTCTTC	CASRGTGPYNEQFF
.	TRBV25-1	TRBJ2-1	.	TGTGCCAGCAGTGAATACGGGACAGAGCAGTTCTTC	CASSEYGTEQFF
.	TRBV10-3	TRBJ2-2	TRBD1	TGTGCCATCTGGGCGGACAGGGTCTCCGGGGAGCTGTTTTTT	CAIWADRVSGELFF
.	TRBV27	TRBJ2-2	.	TGTGCCAGCAGTTTCTCCGGGACACCCTCGAAGGGGGAGCTGTTTTTT	CASSFSGTPSKGELFF
once	TRBV2	TRBJ1-2	.	TGTGCCAGCACCCCACCGGGGACTAACTATGGCTACACCTTC	CASTPPGTNYGYTF
once	TRBV18	TRBJ1-4	.	TGTGCCAGCTCGGAGCGGACAGCCACCGCTCAAACTAATGAAAAACTGTTTTTT	CASSERTATAQTNEKLFF
.	TRBV5-1	TRBJ2-6	.	TGCGCCAGCAGCTTGAGTGGCGGGGGCAGAGGGGCCAACGTCCTGACTTTC	CASSLSGGGRGANVLTF
few	TRBV30	TRBJ1-2	.	TGTGCCTGGAATAGAGGGTTTGAGTATGGCTACACCTTC	CAWNRGFEYGYTF
.	TRBV2	TRBJ1-2	.	TGTGCCAGCACAAATATGGCCTATGGCTACACCTTC	CASTNMAYGYTF
.	TRBV19	TRBJ2-1	TRBD2	TGTGCCAGCCGGCTAGCGGGGCATAACAATGAGCAGTTCTTC	CASRLAGHNNEQFF
few	TRBV7-9	TRBJ2-7	TRBD1	TGTGCCAGCAGCTCACAGGGGTGGGAGCAGTACTTC	CASSSQGWEQYF
.	TRBV4-1	TRBJ2-3	TRBD2	TGCGCCAGCAGGGAGCGGGGGACCACAGATACGCAGTATTTT	CASRERGTTDTQYF
.	TRBV7-9	TRBJ2-3	.	TGTGCCAGTAACAGACTAACAGATACGCAGTATTTT	CASNRLTDTQYF
.	TRBV7-2	TRBJ2-1	.	TGTGCCAGCAGTTCCCATCTTAGCGGTAGCTCCTACAATGAGCAGTTCTTC	CASSSHLSGSSYNEQFF
.	TRBV2	TRBJ1-1	.	TGTGCCAGCAGGAATAGCCAAGTCCAGAACACTGAAGCTTTCTTT	CASRNSQVQNTEAFF
.	TRBV4-3	TRBJ2-4	TRBD2	TGCGCCAGCAGCCAAGATGCTAGCGGGCGTGCCAAAAACATTCAGTACTTC	CASSQDASGRAKNIQYF
.	TRBV2	TRBJ1-1	.	TGTGCCAGCAGTTTCCTTAGATCTGAAGCTTTCTTT	CASSFLRSEAFF
.	TRBV3-1/TRBV3-2	TRBJ2-5	TRBD1	TGTGCCAGCAGCCTGGGACAGGGGCCCCAGTACTTC	CASSLGQGPQYF
once	TRBV6-5	TRBJ2-1	.	TGTGCCAGCAGATTCGGGGAGATCTCCCACAATGAGCAGTTCTTC	CASRFGEISHNEQFF
once	TRBV19	TRBJ1-1	TRBD1	TGTGCCAGTAGTTTCACCATGACAGGGACAATCGCTGAAGCTTTCTTT	CASSFTMTGTIAEAFF
.	TRBV6-4	TRBJ2-3	TRBD2	TGTGCCAGCAGTGACTGCCCTCATGCGACTAGCGGGGGAGAGCGGCGGGTTAATACGCAGTATTTT	CASSDCPHATSGGERRVNTQYF
.	TRBV5-1	TRBJ1-1	.	TGCGCCAGCAGGGGAGCGGGGGGCATGAACACTGAAGCTTTCTTT	CASRGAGGMNTEAFF
.	TRBV4-2	TRBJ1-5	.	TGTGCCAGCATTTACGAGCAGCCCCAGCATTTT	CASIYEQPQHF
.	TRBV10-3	TRBJ1-1	TRBD1	TGTGCCATCAGTGGGGACAGGGAAGCTTTCTTT	CAISGDREAFF
.	TRBV29-1	TRBJ1-2	TRBD1	TGCAGCGTTGAAGATGGGGACAGGTCAAATCGCTACACCTTC	CSVEDGDRSNRYTF
.	TRBV7-2	TRBJ2-5	.	TGTGCCAGCAGCTCCCTGACTCAAGAGACCCAGTACTTC	CASSSLTQETQYF
.	TRBV7-9	TRBJ2-7	.	TGTGCCAGCAGCCCGACGGCGGACTACGAGCAGTACTTC	CASSPTADYEQYF
once	TRBV5-1	TRBJ2-2	.	TGCGCCAGCGGAATAAGACAGAACACCGGGGAGCTGTTTTTT	CASGIRQNTGELFF
.	TRBV10-2	TRBJ1-2	TRBD1	TGCGCCAGCAGTGGCCAGGGGGTCGGCTATGGCTACACCTTC	CASSGQGVGYGYTF
few	TRBV6-1	TRBJ2-7	.	TGTGCCAGCAGTGAATCAAAGACAGTCCTTAAGTGGATGCGCGAGCAGTACTTC	CASSESKTVLKWMREQYF
.	TRBV5-1	TRBJ2-3	TRBD1	TGCGCCAGCAGCTTGAGCGGACAGGGGATGGCCGCTGATACGCAGTATTTT	CASSLSGQGMAADTQYF
.	TRBV7-2	TRBJ1-5	.	TGTGCCAGCAGCAAAGGGAGTCCCAATCAGCCCCAGCATTTT	CASSKGSPNQPQHF
.	TRBV3-1/TRBV3-2	TRBJ1-2	TRBD1	TGTGCCAGCAGCCATCCCCTGGCGACAGGGCTCTATGGCTACACCTTC	CASSHPLATGLYGYTF
.	TRBV30	TRBJ1-5	TRBD1	TGTGCCTGGTCGGGACAGGGTCATCAGCCCCAGCATTTT	CAWSGQGHQPQHF
.	TRBV24-1	TRBJ1-5	TRBD1	TGTGCCACCAGTGACACGGACAGGCGAAGAGAGGCCCGCCGGCAGCCCCAGCATTTT	CATSDTDRRREARRQPQHF
.	TRBV12-3/TRBV12-4	TRBJ2-1	.	TGTGCCAGCAGACAGGACGCTGAGCAGTTCTTC	CASRQDAEQFF
.	TRBV7-9	TRBJ2-7	TRBD1	TGTGCCAGCAGCCCCCCGGGACAGGGGACCTACGAGCAGTACTTC	CASSPPGQGTYEQYF
.	TRBV6-5	TRBJ1-2	.	TGTGCCAGCAGGCCCCCGGGTGGGGCCAACTATGGCTACACCTTC	CASRPPGGANYGYTF
.	TRBV2	TRBJ2-5	.	TGTGCCACCCGTTCCGGGGAGGTACAAGAGACCCAGTACTTC	CATRSGEVQETQYF
.	TRBV18	TRBJ2-2	TRBD1	TGTGCCAGCTCACCGACAGGGACAACCAGGGAGCTGTTTTTT	CASSPTGTTRELFF
few	TRBV30	TRBJ1-1	.	TGTGCCTGGAGTGTACTTATCGGCAGGTCCACTGAAGCTTTCTTT	CAWSVLIGRSTEAFF
.	TRBV6-6	TRBJ1-6	TRBD1	TGTGCCAGCGGGGGCAGGGGGACTTCACCCCTCCACTTT	CASGGRGTSPLHF
.	TRBV11-3	TRBJ2-1	TRBD1	TGTGCCAGCAGCCCCGGGACAGGGCATAACAATGAGCAGTTCTTC	CASSPGTGHNNEQFF
.	TRBV5-1	TRBJ2-5	TRBD1	TGCGCCAGCAGCCCGGGACAGGGACAAGAGACCCAGTACTTC	CASSPGQGQETQYF
.	TRBV10-3	TRBJ1-6	TRBD1	TGTGCCATCACTCCGGACAGGGTGTCATCACCCCTCCACTTT	CAITPDRVSSPLHF
.	TRBV12-3/TRBV12-4	TRBJ1-3	.	TGTGCCAGCAGTTTCGCTGGAAACACCATATATTTT	CASSFAGNTIYF
.	TRBV19	TRBJ1-2	TRBD1	TGTGCCAGTAGTATAGTATTTGGGACAGGTGGCTATGGCTACACCTTC	CASSIVFGTGGYGYTF
.	TRBV28	TRBJ1-2	TRBD1	TGTGCCAGCAGTGTCGTGTCCGGGACAGATGGAGGCTACACCTTC	CASSVVSGTDGGYTF
.	TRBV25-1	TRBJ2-1	.	TGTGCCAGCAGTGAATCGGTAGGGGGTTCTAATTACAATGAGCAGTTCTTC	CASSESVGGSNYNEQFF
.	TRBV15	TRBJ2-2	TRBD2	TGTGCCACCAGCAGAGTGACTAGCGGGGGCGGGGAGCTGTTTTTT	CATSRVTSGGGELFF
once	TRBV19	TRBJ2-7	.	TGTGCCAGTAGTACCGTTCCCGCGTCCTCCTACGAGCAGTACTTC	CASSTVPASSYEQYF
.	TRBV6-5	TRBJ2-7	.	TGTGCCAGGTTTAGGGACAACTCCTACGAGCAGTACTTC	CARFRDNSYEQYF
.	TRBV28	TRBJ2-4	TRBD2	TGTGCCAGCAGTCCCCGACTAGCGGGTGGGACCCTAGCCAAAAACATTCAGTACTTC	CASSPRLAGGTLAKNIQYF
.	TRBV7-3	TRBJ1-1	.	TGTGCCAGCAGCCAAGGGAGGGAAACTGAAGCTTTCTTT	CASSQGRETEAFF
.	TRBV27	TRBJ1-2	.	TGTGCCAGCAGTACCTCAGGGATAAGTGGCTACACCTTC	CASSTSGISGYTF